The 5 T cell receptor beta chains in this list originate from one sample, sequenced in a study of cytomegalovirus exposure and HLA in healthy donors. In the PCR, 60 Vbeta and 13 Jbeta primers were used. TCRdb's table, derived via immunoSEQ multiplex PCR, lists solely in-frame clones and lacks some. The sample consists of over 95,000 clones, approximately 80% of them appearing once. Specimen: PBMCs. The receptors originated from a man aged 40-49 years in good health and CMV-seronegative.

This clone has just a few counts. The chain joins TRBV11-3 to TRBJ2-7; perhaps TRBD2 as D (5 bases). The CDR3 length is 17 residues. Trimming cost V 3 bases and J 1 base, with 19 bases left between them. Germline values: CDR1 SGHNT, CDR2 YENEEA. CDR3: CASSFTPDSQRSYEQYF. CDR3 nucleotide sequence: TGTGCCAGCAGCTTTACGCCTGACTCCCAGCGGTCCTACGAGCAGTACTTC.

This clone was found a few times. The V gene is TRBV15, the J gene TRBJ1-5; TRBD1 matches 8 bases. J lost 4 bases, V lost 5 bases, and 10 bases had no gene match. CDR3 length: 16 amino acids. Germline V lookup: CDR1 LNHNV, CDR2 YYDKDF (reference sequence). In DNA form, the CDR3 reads TGTGCCACCAGCGGAAGAGCAGGGGGCTGGAATCAGCCCCAGCATTTT. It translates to CATSGRAGGWNQPQHF.

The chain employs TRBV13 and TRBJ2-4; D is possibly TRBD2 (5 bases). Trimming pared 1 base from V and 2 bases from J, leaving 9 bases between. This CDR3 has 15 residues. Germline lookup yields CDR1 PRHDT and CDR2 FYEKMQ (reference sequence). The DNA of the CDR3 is TGTGCCAGCAGCTTAGTGAGGGAGACCAAAAACATTCAGTACTTC. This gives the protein CASSLVRETKNIQYF.

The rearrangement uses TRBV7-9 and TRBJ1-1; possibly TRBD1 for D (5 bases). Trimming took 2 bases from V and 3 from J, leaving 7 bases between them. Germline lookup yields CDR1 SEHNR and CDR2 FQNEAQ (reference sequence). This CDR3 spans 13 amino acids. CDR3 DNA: TGTGCCAGCAGCTTACAACAGGACACTGAAGCTTTCTTT. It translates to CASSLQQDTEAFF.

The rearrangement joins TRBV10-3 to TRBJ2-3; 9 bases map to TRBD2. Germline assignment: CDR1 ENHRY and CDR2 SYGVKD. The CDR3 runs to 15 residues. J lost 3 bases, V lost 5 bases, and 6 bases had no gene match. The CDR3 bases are TGTGCCATCAGTTTGGCGGGGGGGCCAACAGATACGCAGTATTTT. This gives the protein CAISLAGGPTDTQYF.